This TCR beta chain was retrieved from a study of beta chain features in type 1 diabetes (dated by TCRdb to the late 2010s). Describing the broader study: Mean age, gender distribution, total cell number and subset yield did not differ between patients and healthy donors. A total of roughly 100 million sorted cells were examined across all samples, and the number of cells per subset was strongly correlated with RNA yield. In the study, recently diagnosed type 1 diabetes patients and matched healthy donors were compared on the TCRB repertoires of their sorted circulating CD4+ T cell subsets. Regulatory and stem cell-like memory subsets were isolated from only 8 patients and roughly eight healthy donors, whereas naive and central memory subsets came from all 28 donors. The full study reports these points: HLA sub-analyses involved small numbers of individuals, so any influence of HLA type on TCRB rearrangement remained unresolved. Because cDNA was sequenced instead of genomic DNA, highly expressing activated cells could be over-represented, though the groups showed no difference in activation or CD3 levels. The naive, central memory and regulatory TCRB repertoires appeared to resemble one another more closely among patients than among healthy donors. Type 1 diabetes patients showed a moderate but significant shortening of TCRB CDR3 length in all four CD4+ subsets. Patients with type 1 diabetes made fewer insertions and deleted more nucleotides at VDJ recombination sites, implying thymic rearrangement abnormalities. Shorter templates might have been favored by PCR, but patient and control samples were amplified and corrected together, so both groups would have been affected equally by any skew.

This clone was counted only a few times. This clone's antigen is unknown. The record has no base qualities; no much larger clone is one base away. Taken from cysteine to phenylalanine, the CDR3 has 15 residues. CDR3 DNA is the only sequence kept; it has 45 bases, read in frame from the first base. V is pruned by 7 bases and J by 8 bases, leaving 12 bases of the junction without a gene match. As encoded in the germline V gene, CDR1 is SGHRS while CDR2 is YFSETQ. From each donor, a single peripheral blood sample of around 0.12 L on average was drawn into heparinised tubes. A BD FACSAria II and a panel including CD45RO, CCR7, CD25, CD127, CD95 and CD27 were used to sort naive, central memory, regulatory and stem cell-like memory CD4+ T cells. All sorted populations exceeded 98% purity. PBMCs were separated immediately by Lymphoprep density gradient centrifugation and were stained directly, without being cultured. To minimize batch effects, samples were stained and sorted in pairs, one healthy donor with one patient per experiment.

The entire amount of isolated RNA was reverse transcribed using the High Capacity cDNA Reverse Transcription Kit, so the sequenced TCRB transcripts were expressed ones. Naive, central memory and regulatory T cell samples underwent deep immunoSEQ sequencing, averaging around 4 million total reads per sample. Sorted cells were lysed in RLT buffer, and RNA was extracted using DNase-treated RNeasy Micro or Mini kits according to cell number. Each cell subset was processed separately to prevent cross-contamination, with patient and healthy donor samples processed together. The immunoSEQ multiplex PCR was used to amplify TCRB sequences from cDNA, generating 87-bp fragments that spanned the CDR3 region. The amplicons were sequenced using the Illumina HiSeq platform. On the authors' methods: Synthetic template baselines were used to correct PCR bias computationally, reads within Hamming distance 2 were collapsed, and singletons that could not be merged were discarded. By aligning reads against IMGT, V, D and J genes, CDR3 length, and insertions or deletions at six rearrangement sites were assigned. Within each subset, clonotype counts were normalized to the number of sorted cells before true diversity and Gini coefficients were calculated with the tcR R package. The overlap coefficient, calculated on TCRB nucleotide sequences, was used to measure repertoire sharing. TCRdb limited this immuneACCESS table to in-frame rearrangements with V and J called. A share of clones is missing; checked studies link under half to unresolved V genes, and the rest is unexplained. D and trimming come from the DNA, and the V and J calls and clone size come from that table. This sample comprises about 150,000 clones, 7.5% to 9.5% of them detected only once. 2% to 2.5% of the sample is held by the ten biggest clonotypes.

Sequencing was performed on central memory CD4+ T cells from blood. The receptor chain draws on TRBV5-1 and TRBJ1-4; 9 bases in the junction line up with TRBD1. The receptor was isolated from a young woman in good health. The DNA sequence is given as TGCGCCAGCGGCCCTGCCGGGACAGGGAACGAAAAACTGTTTTTT. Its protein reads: CASGPAGTGNEKLFF.